This TCR beta chain appears in the sequencing data of a study of T cell changes during pregnancy in multiple sclerosis. V lost 6 bases and J lost 1, with 14 bases in between. CDR1 LNHDA and CDR2 SQIVND come from the germline V gene (reference sequence). The CDR3 runs to 15 residues. Some clones are missing from TCRdb's copy, which holds only in-frame ones; the method was immunoSEQ multiplex PCR. The data contain about 40,000 clones, roughly 91% of them seen just once; the ten biggest clones take up roughly 7.7%. The chain is built from TRBV19 and TRBJ2-3; TRBD2 might be the D (5 bases). The source of this sequence is a female donor with multiple sclerosis, enrolled in a pregnancy study. Material: CD8+ T cells from peripheral blood mononuclear cells, obtained before pregnancy. CDR3 protein: CASSRLSGGTDTQYF. CDR3 bases: TGTGCCAGTAGCCGCCTGTCCGGGGGCACAGATACGCAGTATTTT.